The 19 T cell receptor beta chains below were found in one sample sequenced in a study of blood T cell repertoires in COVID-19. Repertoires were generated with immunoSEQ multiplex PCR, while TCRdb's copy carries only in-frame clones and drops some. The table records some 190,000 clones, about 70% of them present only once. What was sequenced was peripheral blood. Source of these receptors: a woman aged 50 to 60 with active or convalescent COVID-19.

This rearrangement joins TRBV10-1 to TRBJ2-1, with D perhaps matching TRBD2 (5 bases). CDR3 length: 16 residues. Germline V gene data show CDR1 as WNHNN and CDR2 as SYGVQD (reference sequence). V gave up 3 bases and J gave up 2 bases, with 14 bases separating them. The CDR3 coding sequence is TGCGCCAGCAGTGAAGGGCTAGCCCCGACCTACAATGAGCAGTTCTTC. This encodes CASSEGLAPTYNEQFF.

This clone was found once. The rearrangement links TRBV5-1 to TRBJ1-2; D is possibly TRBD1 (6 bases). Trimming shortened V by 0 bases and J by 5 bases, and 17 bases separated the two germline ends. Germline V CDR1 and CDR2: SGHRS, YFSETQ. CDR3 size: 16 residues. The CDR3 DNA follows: TGCGCCAGCAGCTTGGCCGGGGACACCCGGCAGTATGGCTACACCTTC. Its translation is CASSLAGDTRQYGYTF.

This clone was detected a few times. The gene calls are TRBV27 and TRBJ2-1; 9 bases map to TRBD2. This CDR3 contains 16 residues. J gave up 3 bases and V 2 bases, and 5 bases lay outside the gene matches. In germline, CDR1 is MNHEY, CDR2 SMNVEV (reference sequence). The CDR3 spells CASSLGVLAGYNEQFF. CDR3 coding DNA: TGTGCCAGCAGTTTAGGGGTACTAGCGGGCTACAATGAGCAGTTCTTC.

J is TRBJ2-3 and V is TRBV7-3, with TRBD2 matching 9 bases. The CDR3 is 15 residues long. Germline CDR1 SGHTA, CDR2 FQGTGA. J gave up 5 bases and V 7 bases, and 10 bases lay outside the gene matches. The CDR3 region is CASNIGGLAGDTQYF. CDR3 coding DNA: TGTGCCAGCAACATAGGGGGACTAGCCGGAGATACGCAGTATTTT.

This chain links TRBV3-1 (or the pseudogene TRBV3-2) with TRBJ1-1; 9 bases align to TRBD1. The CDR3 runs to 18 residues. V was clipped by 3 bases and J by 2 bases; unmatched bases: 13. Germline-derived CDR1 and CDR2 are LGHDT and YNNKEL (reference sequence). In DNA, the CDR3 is TGTGCCAGCAGCCATCGGGTCGACAGGGGGGCCTCCAACACTGAAGCTTTCTTT. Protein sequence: CASSHRVDRGASNTEAFF.

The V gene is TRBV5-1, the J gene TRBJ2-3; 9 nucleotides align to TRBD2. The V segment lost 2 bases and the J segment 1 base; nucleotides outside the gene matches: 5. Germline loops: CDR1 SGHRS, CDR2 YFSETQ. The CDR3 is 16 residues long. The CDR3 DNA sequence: TGCGCCAGCAGCTTTATCCTAGCGGGGCGCACAGATACGCAGTATTTT. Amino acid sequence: CASSFILAGRTDTQYF.

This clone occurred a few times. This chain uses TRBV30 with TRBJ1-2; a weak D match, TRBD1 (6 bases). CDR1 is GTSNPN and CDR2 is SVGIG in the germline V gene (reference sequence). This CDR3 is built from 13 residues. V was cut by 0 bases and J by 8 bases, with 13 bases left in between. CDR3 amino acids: CAWSVRGAVGYTF. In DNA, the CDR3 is TGTGCCTGGAGTGTACGGGGGGCCGTCGGCTACACCTTC.

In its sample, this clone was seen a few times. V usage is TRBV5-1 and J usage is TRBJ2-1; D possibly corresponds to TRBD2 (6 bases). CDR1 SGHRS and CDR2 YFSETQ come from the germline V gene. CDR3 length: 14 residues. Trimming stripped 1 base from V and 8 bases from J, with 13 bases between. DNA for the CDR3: TGCGCCAGCAGCTTGCGTGATCCGGGGGATGAGCAGTTCTTC. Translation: CASSLRDPGDEQFF.

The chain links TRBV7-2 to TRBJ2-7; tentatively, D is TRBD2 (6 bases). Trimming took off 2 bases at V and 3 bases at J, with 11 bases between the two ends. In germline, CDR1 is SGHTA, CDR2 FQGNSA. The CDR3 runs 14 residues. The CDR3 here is CASSLTFGGYEQYF. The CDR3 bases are TGTGCCAGCAGCTTAACGTTCGGGGGCTACGAGCAGTACTTC.

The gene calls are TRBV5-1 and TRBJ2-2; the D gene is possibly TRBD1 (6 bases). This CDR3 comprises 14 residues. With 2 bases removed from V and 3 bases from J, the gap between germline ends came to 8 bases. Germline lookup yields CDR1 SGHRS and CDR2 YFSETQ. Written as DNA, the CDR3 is TGCGCCAGCAGCTTCGCAGGGGACACCGGGGAGCTGTTTTTT. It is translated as CASSFAGDTGELFF.

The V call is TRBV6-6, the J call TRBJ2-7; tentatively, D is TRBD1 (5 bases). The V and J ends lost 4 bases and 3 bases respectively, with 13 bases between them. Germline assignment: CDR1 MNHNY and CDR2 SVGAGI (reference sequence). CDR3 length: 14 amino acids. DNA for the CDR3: TGTGCCAGCAGTTCTCGGCAGGGCTACTACGAGCAGTACTTC. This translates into CASSSRQGYYEQYF.

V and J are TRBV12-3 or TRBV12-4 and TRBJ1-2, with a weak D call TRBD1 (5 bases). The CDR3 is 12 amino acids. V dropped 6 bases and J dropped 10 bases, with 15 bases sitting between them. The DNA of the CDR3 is TGTGCCAGCAGCCGATCCGGAGGGGACTACACCTTC. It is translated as CASSRSGGDYTF.

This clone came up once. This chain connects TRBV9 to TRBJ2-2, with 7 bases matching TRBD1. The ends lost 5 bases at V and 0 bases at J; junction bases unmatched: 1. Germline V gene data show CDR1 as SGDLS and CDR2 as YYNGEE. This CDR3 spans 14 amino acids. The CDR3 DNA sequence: TGTGCCAGCAGGGGGACAGCGAACACCGGGGAGCTGTTTTTT. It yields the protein CASRGTANTGELFF.

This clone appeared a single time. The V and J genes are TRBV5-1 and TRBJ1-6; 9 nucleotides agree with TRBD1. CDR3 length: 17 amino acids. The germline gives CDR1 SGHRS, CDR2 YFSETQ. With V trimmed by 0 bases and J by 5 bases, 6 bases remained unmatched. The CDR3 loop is CASSLAFGQGNNSPLHF. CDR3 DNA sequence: TGCGCCAGCAGCTTGGCCTTCGGACAGGGGAATAATTCACCCCTCCACTTT.

The CDR3 protein is CASPDRRTDTQYF. The CDR3, as DNA: TGTGCCAGCCCCGACAGGCGCACAGATACGCAGTATTTT. The J gene is TRBJ2-3, the V gene TRBV6-5; a weak D match, TRBD1 (6 bases). V lost 8 bases and J lost 1, with 10 bases in between. The CDR3 has 13 residues. Germline CDR1 MNHEY, CDR2 SVGAGI.

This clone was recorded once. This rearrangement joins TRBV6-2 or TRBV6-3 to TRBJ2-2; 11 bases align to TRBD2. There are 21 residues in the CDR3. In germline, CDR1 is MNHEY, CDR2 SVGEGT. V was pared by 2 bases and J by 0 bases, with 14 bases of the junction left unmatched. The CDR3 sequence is CASSYEVRGLADPANTGELFF. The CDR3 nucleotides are TGTGCCAGCAGTTACGAAGTTAGGGGACTAGCGGACCCCGCGAACACCGGGGAGCTGTTTTTT.

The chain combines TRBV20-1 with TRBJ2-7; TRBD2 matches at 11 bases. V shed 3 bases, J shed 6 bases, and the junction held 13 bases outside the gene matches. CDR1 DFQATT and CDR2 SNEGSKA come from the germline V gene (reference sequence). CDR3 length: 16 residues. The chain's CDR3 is CSASRLAGGRGIEQYF. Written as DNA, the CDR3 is TGCAGTGCTAGTCGGCTAGCGGGGGGAAGGGGGATCGAGCAGTACTTC.

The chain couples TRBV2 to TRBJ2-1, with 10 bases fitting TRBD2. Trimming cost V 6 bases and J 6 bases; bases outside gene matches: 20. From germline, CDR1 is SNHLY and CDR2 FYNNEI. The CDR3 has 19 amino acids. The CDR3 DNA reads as TGTGCCAGCAGGTACGCTAGCGGGGGACAATCGCCATACTCCAATGAGCAGTTCTTC. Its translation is CASRYASGGQSPYSNEQFF.

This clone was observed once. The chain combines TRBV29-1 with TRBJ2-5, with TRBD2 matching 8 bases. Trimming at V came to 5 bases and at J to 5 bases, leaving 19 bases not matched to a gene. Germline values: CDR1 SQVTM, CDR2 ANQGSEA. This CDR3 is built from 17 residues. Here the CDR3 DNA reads TGCAGCGTTAACTCCCGGGAGGGCCGCGGGAGTTCCGAGACCCAGTACTTC. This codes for CSVNSREGRGSSETQYF.